The clone carrying this TCR beta chain was seen at least ten times. The data belong to a study of low-dose radiotherapy and immunotherapy resistance in tumors. Study-level information: Doses of 0.5 Gy per fraction every 2 weeks, totaling 6.5 Gy, went to Cohort 1.

cDNA synthesis used a TRAV/TRBV-specific primer set for both chains. Amplification, which lasted 20 PCR cycles, used a constant-region primer and V-primer adapter to amplify TCRs. mRNA, once isolated, was amplified by in vitro transcription. TCRdb ran MiXCR on the reads and lists one entry per CDR3 protein. Altogether approximately 91,000 distinct CDR3 sequences are present, less than 25% being singletons, with the ten largest covering around 13%. Time point reported: after trial treatment. Treatment here: LDRT plus nivolumab, ipilimumab, low-dose cyclophosphamide and aspirin (RACIN trial). Germline CDR1 reads MGHRA; CDR2 reads YSYEKL. The CDR3 is made up of 12 amino acids. The V end was cut by 3 bases, the J end by 7 bases, with 6 bases between.

The sequences come from PBMCs, collected after low-dose radiotherapy plus immunotherapy. This TCR was recovered from a female donor with ovarian cancer. The chain carries TRBV4-1 and TRBJ2-2; no clear D gene. CDR3 coding DNA: TGCGCCAGCAGCCATCCCATCGGGGAGCTGTTTTTT. Its translation: CASSHPIGELFF.